One sample yielded the 22 T cell receptor beta chains listed below, sequenced in a study of shared clonotypes between healthy human individuals. Data came from immunoSEQ multiplex PCR; TCRdb stores just in-frame clones and leaves some out. The table lists under 2,500,000 clones, 95% of them singletons. The sequencing input was naive CD4+ T cells sorted from blood. Subset noted: CD45RA+ positively selected. The source is a young man in good health.

A single count supports this clone. CDR3 sequence (DNA): TGTGCCAGCCGGAATAGCGGGAGTCATGAGCAGTTCTTC. Protein: CASRNSGSHEQFF. This rearrangement joins TRBV27 to TRBJ2-1, with 9 bases matching TRBD2. This CDR3 is 13 amino acids long. Germline CDR1 MNHEY, CDR2 SMNVEV (reference sequence). V trimming: 8 bases; J trimming: 8 bases; junction bases outside the gene matches: 7.

The chain uses TRBV27 and TRBJ2-7; D is perhaps TRBD1 (5 bases). Germline CDR1 reads MNHEY; CDR2 reads SMNVEV (reference sequence). The CDR3 is 14 amino acids. The V gene lost 4 bases and the J gene lost 2 bases, with 12 bases spanning the gap. Written as DNA, the CDR3 is TGTGCCAGCAGTTCAGGGAAGGGGCCCTACGAGCAGTACTTC. Its protein is CASSSGKGPYEQYF.

The genes are TRBV18 and TRBJ2-1, with TRBD2 matching over 10 bases. Germline loops: CDR1 KGHSH, CDR2 LQKENI. The CDR3 sequence is 15 residues long. Losses at the gene ends were 8 bases for V and 5 bases for J; bases not matched to a gene: 9. The CDR3 DNA follows: TGTGCCAGCAGCTCGGGACTAGCGCCAAACAATGAGCAGTTCTTC. This encodes CASSSGLAPNNEQFF.

In this sample, this clone turned up once. The chain uses TRBV5-1 and TRBJ2-2; D unclear. Looked up from germline, CDR1 is SGHRS and CDR2 is YFSETQ. The V and J ends lost 0 bases and 5 bases respectively, with 8 bases between them. The CDR3 sequence is 14 residues long. The CDR3: CASSLASRTGELFF. In DNA form, the CDR3 reads TGCGCCAGCAGCTTGGCCTCTCGGACCGGGGAGCTGTTTTTT.

The chain links TRBV11-3 to TRBJ2-1, with TRBD1 matching 7 bases. CDR1 SGHNT and CDR2 YENEEA come from the germline V gene. The CDR3 has 15 amino acids. J was trimmed by 1 base and V by 3 bases; bases with no gene match: 3. For the CDR3, the DNA is TGTGCCAGCAGCTTGTCCAGGGGGTCCTACAATGAGCAGTTCTTC. Amino acids: CASSLSRGSYNEQFF.

As regards this clone: This same CDR3 is encoded by further DNA sequences in the sample. This chain joins TRBV5-1 and TRBJ2-7, with unresolved D. Germline V CDR1 and CDR2: SGHRS, YFSETQ. This CDR3 comprises 11 residues. Trimming shortened V by 0 bases and J by 4 bases, and 2 bases separated the two germline ends. The CDR3: CASSLAYEQYF. CDR3 nucleotide sequence: TGCGCCAGCAGCTTGGCATACGAGCAGTACTTC. Drawing the rest from reference TRBV5-1 and TRBJ2-7, the complete variable domain is KAGVTQTPRYLIKTRGQQVTLSCSPISGHRSVSWYQQTPGQGLQFLFEYFSETQRNKGNFPGRFSGRQFSNSRSEMNVSTLELGDSALYLCASSLAYEQYFGPGTRLTVT.

The chain links TRBV29-1 to TRBJ1-2; 7 nucleotides align to TRBD1. The J segment lost 4 bases and the V segment lost 1 base, leaving 3 bases of the junction unmatched. The CDR3 runs to 13 residues. From germline, CDR1 is SQVTM and CDR2 ANQGSEA. In DNA, the CDR3 is TGCAGCGTTGAAGGGACAGGCGCCTATGGCTACACCTTC. Residues: CSVEGTGAYGYTF.

In this sample, this clone turned up once. The gene calls are TRBV4-1 and TRBJ2-7, with TRBD2 matching over 12 bases. The germline gives CDR1 MGHRA, CDR2 YSYEKL. The J segment lost 7 bases and the V segment lost 2 bases, leaving 9 bases of the junction unmatched. This CDR3 comprises 16 residues. The CDR3 loop reads CASSQTPSGGEQEQYF. The CDR3 DNA reads TGCGCCAGCAGCCAAACGCCTAGCGGGGGGGAGCAAGAGCAGTACTTC.

A word on this clone: Other nucleotide sequences in the sample specify the same CDR3. V and J are TRBV6-5 and TRBJ2-7, with D possibly matching TRBD1 (5 bases). Germline V gene lookup returns CDR1 MNHEY and CDR2 SVGAGI. The ends were cut back, 3 bases at V and 2 bases at J, with 8 bases in the middle. This CDR3 comprises 13 residues. In DNA form, the CDR3 reads TGTGCCAGCAGTTATGGGGCCGCCTACGAGCAGTACTTC. Translation gives CASSYGAAYEQYF.

This clone was observed once. The chain is built from TRBV30 and TRBJ1-1; D is perhaps TRBD1 (5 bases). Per the germline V gene, CDR1 is GTSNPN and CDR2 is SVGIG (reference sequence). Between the trimmed V and J ends, which lost 4 bases and 2 bases, there was a span of 11 bases. There are 13 residues in the CDR3. The CDR3 sequence: CAWTPGVNTEAFF. The CDR3 coding sequence is TGTGCCTGGACCCCGGGGGTAAACACTGAAGCTTTCTTT.

Comment on this clone: The same CDR3 also results from other DNA sequences found in this sample. The chain recombines TRBV9 with TRBJ2-5; D is ambiguous. The V gene's germline CDR1 is SGDLS and CDR2 YYNGEE. This CDR3 spans 13 amino acids. V shed 4 bases and J shed 5 bases, with 12 bases lying between them. CDR3 in DNA: TGTGCCAGCAGCCCAAGACCCGGGGAGACCCAGTACTTC. This gives the protein CASSPRPGETQYF. The full variable domain, its missing parts supplied by reference TRBV9 and TRBJ2-5, is DSGVTQTPKHLITATGQRVTLRCSPRSGDLSVYWYQQSLDQGLQFLIQYYNGEERAKGNILERFSAQQFPDLHSELNLSSLELGDSALYFCASSPRPGETQYFGPGTRLLVL.

The V and J genes are TRBV5-1 and TRBJ2-7, with D possibly being TRBD2 (6 bases). This CDR3 spans 14 amino acids. Trimming pared 4 bases from V and 7 bases from J, leaving 18 bases between. Germline V gives CDR1 SGHRS, CDR2 YFSETQ. The CDR3 spells CASSAREPSKEQYF. The CDR3 DNA is TGCGCCAGCAGCGCCCGGGAGCCTTCTAAGGAGCAGTACTTC. The entire variable domain, with the rest obtained from reference TRBV5-1 and TRBJ2-7, is as follows: KAGVTQTPRYLIKTRGQQVTLSCSPISGHRSVSWYQQTPGQGLQFLFEYFSETQRNKGNFPGRFSGRQFSNSRSEMNVSTLELGDSALYLCASSAREPSKEQYFGPGTRLTVT.

The count of this clone is one. This sequence joins TRBV18 and TRBJ1-6; the D is unclear. The germline V gene encodes CDR1 KGHSH and CDR2 LQKENI. V lost 4 bases and J 0 bases, leaving 7 bases between the germline ends. CDR3 length equals 15 residues. In DNA form, the CDR3 reads TGTGCCAGCTCACTTCAAAGCTCCTATAATTCACCCCTCCACTTT. This translates into CASSLQSSYNSPLHF.

The rearrangement joins TRBV19 to TRBJ1-2, with 9 bases lining up with TRBD1. V shed 4 bases and J 6 bases; nucleotides not matched to a gene: 9. The CDR3 is 15 residues long. In germline, CDR1 is LNHDA, CDR2 SQIVND (reference sequence). The DNA of the CDR3 is TGTGCCAGTAGTACCCGGACAGGGGTCCCGAATGGCTACACCTTC. Amino acids: CASSTRTGVPNGYTF.

The V call is TRBV6-1, the J call TRBJ1-1; D call uncertain. The V gene lost 2 bases and the J gene lost 1 base, with 8 bases spanning the gap. Looked up from germline, CDR1 is MNHNS and CDR2 is SASEGT. The CDR3 spans 14 residues. The CDR3 DNA reads TGTGCCAGCAGTGAATACCCCCCGAACACTGAAGCTTTCTTT. Amino acid sequence: CASSEYPPNTEAFF.

The chain uses TRBV20-1 and TRBJ2-2; the D gene is possibly TRBD2 (6 bases). V was shortened by 5 bases and J by 8 bases, with 9 bases between the two germline ends. The CDR3 runs to 11 residues. The germline V gene encodes CDR1 DFQATT and CDR2 SNEGSKA (reference sequence). CDR3 loop: CSAWGGGELFF. The DNA of the CDR3 is TGCAGTGCTTGGGGAGGAGGGGAGCTGTTTTTT.

V usage is TRBV4-3 and J usage is TRBJ2-1; D is unclear. The CDR3 totals 12 residues. V was pared by 0 bases and J by 10 bases, with 7 bases between. From germline, CDR1 is LGHNA and CDR2 YSLEER. The CDR3 protein is CASSQDLGEQFF. The CDR3 DNA sequence: TGCGCCAGCAGCCAAGATTTAGGAGAGCAGTTCTTC.

The chain recombines TRBV6-1 with TRBJ2-1; a weak D match, TRBD2 (5 bases). Germline V gives CDR1 MNHNS, CDR2 SASEGT. The CDR3 consists of 15 residues. The V gene lost 0 bases and the J gene lost 4 bases, with 10 bases spanning the gap. CDR3 loop: CASSEAPRAYNEQFF. CDR3 nucleotide sequence: TGTGCCAGCAGTGAAGCGCCGAGGGCATACAATGAGCAGTTCTTC.

The chain links TRBV10-3 to TRBJ1-1, with 7 positions matching TRBD1. With 6 bases clipped from V and 4 bases from J, the junction kept 5 bases outside the gene matches. The CDR3 runs 13 residues. Germline V gives CDR1 ENHRY, CDR2 SYGVKD. The DNA for the CDR3 is TGTGCCATCAGCCGGACAGGAGCCACTGAAGCTTTCTTT. It specifies CAISRTGATEAFF.

The rearrangement uses TRBV5-8 and TRBJ2-1; D not certain. The germline V gene has CDR1 SGHTS and CDR2 YDEGEE. Trimming cost V 4 bases and J 5 bases, with 16 bases left between them. The CDR3 has 15 residues. The CDR3 here is CASSVDPGWNNEQFF. In DNA, the CDR3 is TGTGCCAGCAGCGTAGACCCAGGCTGGAACAATGAGCAGTTCTTC.

A single count supports this clone. V gene TRBV7-2 combines with J gene TRBJ1-2; 8 nucleotides agree with TRBD1. From germline, CDR1 is SGHTA and CDR2 FQGNSA. The junction had 9 bases not matched to a gene; V was cut back by 5 bases and J by 4 bases. The CDR3 spans 15 residues. This CDR3 is CASSEQGASGYGYTF. CDR3 nucleotide sequence: TGTGCCAGCAGCGAGCAGGGGGCCAGTGGCTATGGCTACACCTTC.

This chain connects TRBV25-1 to TRBJ2-1, with a tentative D call TRBD2 (5 bases). The V gene's germline CDR1 is MGHDK and CDR2 SYGVNS. This CDR3 has 13 amino acids. V was cut by 8 bases and J by 5 bases, with 13 bases left in between. CDR3 nucleotides: TGTGCCAGCGGACTGGCCATCGACAATGAGCAGTTCTTC. It specifies CASGLAIDNEQFF. The full variable domain, its missing parts supplied by reference TRBV25-1 and TRBJ2-1, is EADIYQTPRYLVIGTGKKITLECSQTMGHDKMYWYQQDPGMELHLIHYSYGVNSTEKGDLSSESTVSRIRTEHFPLTLESARPSHTSQYLCASGLAIDNEQFFGPGTRLTVL.